This T cell receptor (beta chain) came from a study of monozygotic twins with inflammatory bowel disease. Reprocessing the 5' RACE reads, TCRdb reports a single entry for every CDR3 protein and omits DNA. This repertoire comprises 150,000 to 200,000 distinct CDR3 sequences; its ten largest clones make up over 2.5%. Germline V lookup: CDR1 LNHDA, CDR2 SQIVND (reference sequence). The CDR3 has 14 residues. Input material: blood. This TCR was sampled from a human donor with ulcerative colitis or Crohn's disease, or a healthy co-twin of an affected twin (not recorded which). J is TRBJ1-1 and V is TRBV19. The CDR3 region is CASSTQAVNTEAFF.